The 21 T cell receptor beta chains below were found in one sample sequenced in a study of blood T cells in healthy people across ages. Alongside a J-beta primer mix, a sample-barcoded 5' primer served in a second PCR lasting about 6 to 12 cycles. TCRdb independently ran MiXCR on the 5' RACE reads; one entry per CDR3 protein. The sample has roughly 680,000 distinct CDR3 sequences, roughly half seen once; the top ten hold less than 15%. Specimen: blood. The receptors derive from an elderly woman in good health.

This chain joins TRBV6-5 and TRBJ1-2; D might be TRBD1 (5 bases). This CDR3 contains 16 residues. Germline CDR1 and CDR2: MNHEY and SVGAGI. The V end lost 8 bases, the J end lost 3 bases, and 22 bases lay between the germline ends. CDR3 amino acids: CASGLCPGPPHYGYTF. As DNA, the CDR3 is TGTGCCAGCGGATTATGCCCGGGACCCCCTCACTATGGCTACACCTTC.

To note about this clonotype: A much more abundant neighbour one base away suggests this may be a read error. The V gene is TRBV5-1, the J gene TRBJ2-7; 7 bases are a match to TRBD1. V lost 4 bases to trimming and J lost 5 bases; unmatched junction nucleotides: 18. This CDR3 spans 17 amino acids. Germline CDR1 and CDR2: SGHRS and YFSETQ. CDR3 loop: CASSLRAAGTDLHEQYF. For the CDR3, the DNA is TGCGCCAGCAGCCTACGAGCTGCCGGGACAGACCTTCACGAGCAGTACTTC.

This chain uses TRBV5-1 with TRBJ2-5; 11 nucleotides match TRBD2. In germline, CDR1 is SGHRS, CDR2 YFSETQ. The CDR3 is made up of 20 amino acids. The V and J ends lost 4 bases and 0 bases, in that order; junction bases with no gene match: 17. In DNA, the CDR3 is TGCGCCAGCAGCACCCCAACTAGCGGGGGACGAAACATCTACCAAGAGACCCAGTACTTC. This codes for CASSTPTSGGRNIYQETQYF.

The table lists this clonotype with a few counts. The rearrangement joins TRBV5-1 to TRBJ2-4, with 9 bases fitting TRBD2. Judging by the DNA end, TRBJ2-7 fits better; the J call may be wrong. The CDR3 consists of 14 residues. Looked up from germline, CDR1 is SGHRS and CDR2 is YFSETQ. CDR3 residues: CASSVLAGEDEQYF. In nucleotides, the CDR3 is TGCGCCAGCAGCGTACTAGCGGGTGAGGACGAGCAGTACTTC.

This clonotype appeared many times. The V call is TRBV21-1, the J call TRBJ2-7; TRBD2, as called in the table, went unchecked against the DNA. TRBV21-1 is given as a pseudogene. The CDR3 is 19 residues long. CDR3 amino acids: CASSKPRLAGGPCSYEQYF. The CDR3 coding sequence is TGTGCCAGCAGCAAACCACGACTAGCGGGAGGCCCTTGCTCCTACGAGCAGTACTTC.

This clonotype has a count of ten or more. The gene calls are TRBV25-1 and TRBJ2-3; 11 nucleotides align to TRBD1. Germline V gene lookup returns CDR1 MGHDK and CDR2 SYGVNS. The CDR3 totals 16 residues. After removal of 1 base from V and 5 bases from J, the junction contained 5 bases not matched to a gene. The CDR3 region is CASSEWRGQGGDTQYF. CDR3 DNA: TGTGCCAGCAGTGAATGGCGGGGACAGGGGGGAGATACGCAGTATTTT. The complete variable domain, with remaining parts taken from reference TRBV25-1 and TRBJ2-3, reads EADIYQTPRYLVIGTGKKITLECSQTMGHDKMYWYQQDPGMELHLIHYSYGVNSTEKGDLSSESTVSRIRTEHFPLTLESARPSHTSQYLCASSEWRGQGGDTQYFGPGTRLTVL.

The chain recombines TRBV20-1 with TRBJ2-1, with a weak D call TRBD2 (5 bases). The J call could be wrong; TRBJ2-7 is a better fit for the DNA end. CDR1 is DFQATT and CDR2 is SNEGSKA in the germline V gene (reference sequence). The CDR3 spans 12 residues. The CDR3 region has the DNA TGCAGTGCAGGGCCCCTTCAGCGGGAGCAGTACTTC. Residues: CSAGPLQREQYF.

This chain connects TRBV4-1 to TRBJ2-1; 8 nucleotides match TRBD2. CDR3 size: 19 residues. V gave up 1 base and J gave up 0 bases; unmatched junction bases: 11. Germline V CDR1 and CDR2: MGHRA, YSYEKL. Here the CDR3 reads CASSQGGTSRRRSYNEQFF. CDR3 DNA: TGCGCCAGCAGCCAAGGTGGGACTAGTCGTCGCCGCTCCTACAATGAGCAGTTCTTC.

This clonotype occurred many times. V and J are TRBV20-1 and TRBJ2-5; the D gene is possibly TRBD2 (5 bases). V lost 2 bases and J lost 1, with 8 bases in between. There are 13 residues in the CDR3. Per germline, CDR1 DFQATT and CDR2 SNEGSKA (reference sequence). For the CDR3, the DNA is TGCAGTGCTAGACCCACTAGCCAAGAGACCCAGTACTTC. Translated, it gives CSARPTSQETQYF.

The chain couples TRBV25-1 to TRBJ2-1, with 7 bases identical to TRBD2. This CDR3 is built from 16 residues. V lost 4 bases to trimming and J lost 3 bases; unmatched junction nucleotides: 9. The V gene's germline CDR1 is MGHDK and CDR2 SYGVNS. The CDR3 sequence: CASSVGRELSYNEQFF. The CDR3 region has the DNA TGTGCCAGCAGTGTGGGGCGGGAGTTAAGCTACAATGAGCAGTTCTTC.

The CDR3: CASSPFGVGTYNKQYF. Written as DNA, the CDR3 is TGCGCCAGCAGCCCTTTTGGGGTAGGGACGTACAATAAGCAGTACTTC. The chain recombines TRBV4-1 with TRBJ2-7; TRBD1 or TRBD2 may be the D gene (5 bases each). The CDR3 length is 16 residues. Trimming pared 4 bases from V and 8 bases from J, leaving 24 bases between. Germline-derived CDR1 and CDR2 are MGHRA and YSYEKL.

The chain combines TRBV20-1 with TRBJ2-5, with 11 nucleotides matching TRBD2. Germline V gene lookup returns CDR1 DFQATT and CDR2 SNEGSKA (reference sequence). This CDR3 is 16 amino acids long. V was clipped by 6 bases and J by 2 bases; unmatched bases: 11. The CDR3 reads CSAGRTSGLPQETQYF. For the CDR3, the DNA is TGCAGTGCGGGCCGGACTAGCGGGCTTCCTCAAGAGACCCAGTACTTC.

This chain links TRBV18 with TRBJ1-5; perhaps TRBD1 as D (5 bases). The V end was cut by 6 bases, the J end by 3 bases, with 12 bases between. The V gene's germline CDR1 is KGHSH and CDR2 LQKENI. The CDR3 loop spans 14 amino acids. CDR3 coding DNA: TGTGCCAGCTCGCCAACAGGATTCAATCAGCCCCAGCATTTT. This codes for CASSPTGFNQPQHF.

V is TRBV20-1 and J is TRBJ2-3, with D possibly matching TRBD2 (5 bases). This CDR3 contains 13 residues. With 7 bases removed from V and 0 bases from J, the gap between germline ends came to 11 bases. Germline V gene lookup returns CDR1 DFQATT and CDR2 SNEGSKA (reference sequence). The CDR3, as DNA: TGCAGTGGGCAGCGGCAGAGCACAGATACGCAGTATTTT. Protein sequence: CSGQRQSTDTQYF.

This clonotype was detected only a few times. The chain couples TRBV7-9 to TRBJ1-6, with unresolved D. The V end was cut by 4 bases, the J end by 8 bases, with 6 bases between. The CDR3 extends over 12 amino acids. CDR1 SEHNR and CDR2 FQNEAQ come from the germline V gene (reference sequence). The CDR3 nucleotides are TGTGCCAGCAGCTCGGGGTATTCACCCCTCCACTTT. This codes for CASSSGYSPLHF.

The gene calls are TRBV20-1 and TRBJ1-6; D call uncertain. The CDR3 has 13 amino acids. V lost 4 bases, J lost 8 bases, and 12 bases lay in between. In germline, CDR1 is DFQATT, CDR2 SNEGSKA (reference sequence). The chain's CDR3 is CSAIRREYSPLHF. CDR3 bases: TGCAGTGCTATACGGCGTGAATATTCACCCCTCCACTTT.

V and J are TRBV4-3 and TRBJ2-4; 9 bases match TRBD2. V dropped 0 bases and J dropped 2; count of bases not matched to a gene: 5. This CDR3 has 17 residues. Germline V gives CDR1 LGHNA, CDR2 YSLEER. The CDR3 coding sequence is TGCGCCAGCAGCCAAGAGGTAGCGGGGGAAACCAAAAACATTCAGTACTTC. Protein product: CASSQEVAGETKNIQYF.

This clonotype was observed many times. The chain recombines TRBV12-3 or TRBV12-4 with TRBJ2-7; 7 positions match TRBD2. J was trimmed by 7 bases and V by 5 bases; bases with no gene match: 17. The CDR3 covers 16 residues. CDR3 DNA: TGTGCCAGCAGTCCGAGGACTAGTGTTCCCCTACGTGAGCAGTACTTC. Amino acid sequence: CASSPRTSVPLREQYF.

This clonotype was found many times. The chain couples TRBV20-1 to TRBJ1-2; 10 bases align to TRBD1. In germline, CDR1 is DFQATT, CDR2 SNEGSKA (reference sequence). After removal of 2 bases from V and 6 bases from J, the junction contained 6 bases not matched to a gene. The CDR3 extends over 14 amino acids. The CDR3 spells CSARQDRGLNGYTF. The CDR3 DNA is TGCAGTGCTAGACAAGACAGGGGGCTGAATGGCTACACCTTC.

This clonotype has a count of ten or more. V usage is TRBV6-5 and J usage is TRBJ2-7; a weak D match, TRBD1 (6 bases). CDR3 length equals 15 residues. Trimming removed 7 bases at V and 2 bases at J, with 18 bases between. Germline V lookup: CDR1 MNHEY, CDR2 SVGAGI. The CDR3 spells CASMKRLQGTYEQYF. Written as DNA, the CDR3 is TGTGCCAGCATGAAACGCTTACAGGGTACCTACGAGCAGTACTTC.

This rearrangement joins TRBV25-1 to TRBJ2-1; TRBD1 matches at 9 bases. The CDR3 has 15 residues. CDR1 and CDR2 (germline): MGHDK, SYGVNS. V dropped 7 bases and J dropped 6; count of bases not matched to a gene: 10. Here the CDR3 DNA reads TGTGCCAGCATAGAGACAGGGGGAGGGTCCAATGAGCAGTTCTTC. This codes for CASIETGGGSNEQFF.